Each of the 18 T cell receptor beta chains below was sequenced from the same sample in a study of blood T cell repertoires in COVID-19. The table came from immunoSEQ multiplex PCR; TCRdb's copy has only in-frame clones and leaves some out. The table shows around 49,000 clones, with roughly 90% occurring only once. Sequences were obtained from peripheral blood. Every receptor here comes from a human donor in a cohort sampled during active COVID-19.

This sequence joins TRBV3-1 (or the pseudogene TRBV3-2) and TRBJ2-2; possibly TRBD2 for D (6 bases). Deletions cut 0 bases from V and 5 bases from J, with 10 bases between. Germline loops: CDR1 LGHDT, CDR2 YNNKEL (reference sequence). This CDR3 has 15 amino acids. The CDR3 protein is CASSQDTGATGELFF. Here the CDR3 DNA reads TGTGCCAGCAGCCAAGATACGGGAGCAACCGGGGAGCTGTTTTTT.

This chain joins TRBV27 and TRBJ2-5, with 12 positions matching TRBD2. Germline V gives CDR1 MNHEY, CDR2 SMNVEV (reference sequence). J lost 7 bases, V lost 5 bases, and 8 bases had no gene match. The CDR3 is made up of 15 amino acids. The CDR3 sequence is CASSPGTSGSRTQYF. Here the CDR3 DNA reads TGTGCCAGCAGTCCTGGGACTAGCGGGTCCCGGACCCAGTACTTC.

The chain uses TRBV7-6 and TRBJ2-7, with D possibly matching TRBD2 (5 bases). CDR1 and CDR2 (germline): SGHVS, FNYEAQ. Trimming removed 5 bases at V and 7 bases at J, with 24 bases between. The CDR3 contains 16 residues. In DNA form, the CDR3 reads TGTGCCAGCAGCCTGCCTCTCCCCCCCTCTCGCGGGGAGCAGTACTTC. The encoded protein is CASSLPLPPSRGEQYF.

The chain carries TRBV6-5 and TRBJ2-5; D possibly corresponds to TRBD1 (6 bases). The CDR3 runs 13 residues. CDR1 is MNHEY and CDR2 is SVGAGI in the germline V gene. Trimming removed 9 bases at V and 5 bases at J, with 16 bases between. DNA for the CDR3: TGTGCCAGTAGGGGGTCCTTAGGGGAGACCCAGTACTTC. This codes for CASRGSLGETQYF.

This clone was detected once. This chain connects TRBV7-9 to TRBJ2-3; 14 bases agree with TRBD2. This CDR3 is 15 amino acids long. V dropped 5 bases and J dropped 5; count of bases not matched to a gene: 3. Germline V gives CDR1 SEHNR, CDR2 FQNEAQ (reference sequence). CDR3 DNA: TGTGCCAGCAGCCGGGGACTAGCGGGAGTAGATACGCAGTATTTT. Residues: CASSRGLAGVDTQYF.

CDR3 amino acids: CASSYLAGDTDTQYF. CDR3 DNA: TGCGCCAGCAGCTATCTAGCGGGGGATACAGATACGCAGTATTTT. The rearrangement uses TRBV5-1 and TRBJ2-3; TRBD2 matches at 10 bases. V dropped 3 bases and J dropped 3; count of bases not matched to a gene: 4. Germline-derived CDR1 and CDR2 are SGHRS and YFSETQ. CDR3 length: 15 amino acids.

This clone has just one count. This sequence joins TRBV2 and TRBJ2-3, with 9 nucleotides matching TRBD1. Germline CDR1 reads SNHLY; CDR2 reads FYNNEI. J gave up 4 bases and V 7 bases, and 6 bases lay outside the gene matches. The CDR3 is 14 residues long. The CDR3 is CASNWDREADTQYF. CDR3 sequence (DNA): TGTGCCAGCAACTGGGACAGGGAGGCAGATACGCAGTATTTT.

This clone was detected once. The chain couples TRBV7-6 to TRBJ2-3, with 8 bases lining up with TRBD2. Germline V gene data show CDR1 as SGHVS and CDR2 as FNYEAQ. V lost 2 bases, J lost 3 bases, and 4 bases stayed unmatched. This CDR3 comprises 15 residues. CDR3 region: CASSLSTSVTDTQYF. In DNA, the CDR3 is TGTGCCAGCAGCTTATCGACTAGCGTAACAGATACGCAGTATTTT.

The chain recombines TRBV4-1 with TRBJ1-2; no clear D gene. The V gene lost 0 bases and the J gene lost 7 bases, with 15 bases spanning the gap. The CDR3 covers 15 residues. CDR1 MGHRA and CDR2 YSYEKL come from the germline V gene. CDR3 protein: CASSQEEGWVGGYTF. The DNA for the CDR3 is TGCGCCAGCAGCCAAGAAGAGGGTTGGGTCGGTGGCTACACCTTC.

This clone was seen more than once but under ten times. The genes are TRBV11-2 and TRBJ1-3, with 7 bases aligning to TRBD1. The CDR3 runs 14 residues. Losses at the gene ends were 5 bases for V and 3 bases for J; bases not matched to a gene: 4. CDR1 is SGHAT, CDR2 FQNNGV, per germline. This CDR3 reads CASSIQGFGNTIYF. The CDR3 DNA reads TGTGCCAGCAGCATACAGGGGTTTGGAAACACCATATATTTT. The variable domain in full, completed from reference TRBV11-2 and TRBJ1-3, reads EAGVAQSPRYKIIEKRQSVAFWCNPISGHATLYWYQQILGQGPKLLIQFQNNGVVDDSQLPKDRFSAERLKGVDSTLKIQPAKLEDSAVYLCASSIQGFGNTIYFGEGSWLTVV.

The rearrangement joins TRBV5-1 to TRBJ1-3, with 8 bases matching TRBD1. The CDR3 runs 15 residues. V lost 3 bases, J lost 5 bases, and 7 bases stayed unmatched. Germline CDR1 SGHRS, CDR2 YFSETQ. In DNA form, the CDR3 reads TGCGCCAGCAGCTGGACAGGGTATGGACGAAACACCATATATTTT. Encoded protein: CASSWTGYGRNTIYF.

The rearrangement joins TRBV18 to TRBJ2-1, with 10 bases aligning to TRBD2. Losses at the gene ends were 5 bases for V and 6 bases for J; bases not matched to a gene: 7. Germline V gives CDR1 KGHSH, CDR2 LQKENI. The CDR3 covers 15 residues. This CDR3 is CASSKSGGAFNEQFF. The CDR3 coding sequence is TGTGCCAGCTCAAAGAGCGGGGGGGCCTTCAATGAGCAGTTCTTC.

V is TRBV18 and J is TRBJ1-6, with D unresolved. The CDR3 is 15 residues long. V was shortened by 2 bases and J by 0 bases, with 5 bases between the two germline ends. Germline loops: CDR1 KGHSH, CDR2 LQKENI. Written as DNA, the CDR3 is TGTGCCAGCTCACCATCTAACTCCTATAATTCACCCCTCCACTTT. Translated, it gives CASSPSNSYNSPLHF.

This sequence joins TRBV11-2 and TRBJ1-2; D is unclear. Germline CDR1 and CDR2: SGHAT and FQNNGV. The CDR3 has 15 amino acids. Trimming pared 5 bases from V and 7 bases from J, leaving 20 bases between. In nucleotides, the CDR3 is TGTGCCAGCAGCCTCCCTCGGGAAGGGATTTCTGGCTACACCTTC. Encoded protein: CASSLPREGISGYTF.

The chain joins TRBV3-1 (or the pseudogene TRBV3-2) to TRBJ2-3; 7 bases agree with TRBD2. This CDR3 contains 17 residues. The junction had 6 bases not matched to a gene; V was cut back by 0 bases and J by 0 bases. CDR1 is LGHDT, CDR2 YNNKEL, per germline (reference sequence). The CDR3 protein is CASSQDEGGPSTDTQYF. CDR3 sequence (DNA): TGTGCCAGCAGCCAAGACGAGGGAGGGCCTAGCACAGATACGCAGTATTTT.

The gene calls are TRBV24-1 and TRBJ2-3; TRBD1 matches at 7 bases. V trimming: 3 bases; J trimming: 3 bases; junction bases outside the gene matches: 5. The length of the CDR3 is 15 residues. Germline CDR1 and CDR2: KGHDR and SFDVKD. Here the CDR3 reads CATSDKGQTTDTQYF. The CDR3 bases are TGTGCCACCAGTGATAAGGGACAGACTACAGATACGCAGTATTTT.

The chain is built from TRBV4-1 and TRBJ2-7; 8 bases agree with TRBD1. CDR3 length equals 14 residues. V lost 4 bases and J lost 2; bases outside the gene matches: 4. Germline V gene sequence: CDR1 MGHRA, CDR2 YSYEKL. The DNA for the CDR3 is TGCGCCAGCAGCCGAGACAGGGGACCCTACGAGCAGTACTTC. Protein: CASSRDRGPYEQYF.

This clone was detected only a few times. The V call is TRBV27, the J call TRBJ2-7, with TRBD1 as a possible D gene (5 bases). CDR3 length equals 13 residues. Germline assignment: CDR1 MNHEY and CDR2 SMNVEV (reference sequence). V gave up 6 bases and J gave up 5 bases, with 14 bases separating them. CDR3: CASSQTVFHEQYF. CDR3 nucleotide sequence: TGTGCCAGCAGCCAGACAGTCTTCCACGAGCAGTACTTC.